This T cell receptor beta chain was recorded in a study of beta chain features in type 1 diabetes. General study results and limits: For Type 1 diabetes patients, all four CD4+ subsets carried TCRB CDR3s that were moderately but significantly shorter. Sampled from patients, naive, central memory and Treg TCRB repertoires appeared more similar than those sampled from healthy donors. VDJ junctions sequenced from type 1 diabetes patients showed fewer insertions and more deletions.

On this clone itself: Its specificity is unknown.

As every portion of the isolated RNA was reverse transcribed, the sequencing read expressed TCRB transcripts. The method was immunoSEQ multiplex PCR; TCRdb's version includes in-frame clones alone and lacks a portion of them. Of almost 350,000 clones listed, roughly a fifth are singletons. Germline V gene lookup returns CDR1 LGHNT and CDR2 FRNRAP. Losses at the gene ends were 0 bases for V and 9 bases for J; bases not matched to a gene: 13. The CDR3 has 17 residues. The receptor was isolated from a woman between 18 and 30 years old in good health. The V call is TRBV12-5, the J call TRBJ1-5, with 8 bases identical to TRBD1. Sequencing used naive CD4+ T cells from blood. CDR3 nucleotide sequence: TGTGCTAGTGGTTTGGTACTAGGCTTGGACAGGGTATGGCCCCAGCATTTT. It yields the protein CASGLVLGLDRVWPQHF.